The 21 T cell receptor beta chains listed next were all sequenced from one sample in a study of T cells after yellow fever vaccination. TCRdb re-derived calls from the 5' RACE reads in MiXCR, one entry per CDR3 protein. The data contain some 200,000 distinct CDR3 sequences, approximately 3% of them singletons. Sequenced material: CD4+ T cells sorted from PBMCs, taken 10 days after the yellow fever booster vaccination. The source of these receptors is a man younger than 35 who received the YFV17D yellow fever vaccine.

The table lists this clonotype with many counts. V gene TRBV3-1 combines with J gene TRBJ2-6; tentative D call: TRBD2 (6 bases). Germline CDR1 and CDR2: LGHDT and YNNKEL (reference sequence). Trimming took 3 bases from V and 2 from J, leaving 11 bases between them. This CDR3 has 16 amino acids. The CDR3 DNA reads as TGTGCCAGCAGCCAGGGCGGGACGCCTGGGGCCAACGTCCTGACTTTC. Its translation: CASSQGGTPGANVLTF.

This clonotype was seen at least ten times. The V and J genes are TRBV12-3 or TRBV12-4 and TRBJ2-2; D uncertain. The CDR3 length is 13 residues. V lost 4 bases and J 5 bases, leaving 8 bases between the germline ends. Here the CDR3 reads CASSWAGTGELFF. The DNA of the CDR3 is TGTGCCAGCAGTTGGGCTGGGACCGGGGAGCTGTTTTTT.

In its sample, this clonotype is medium-sized (0.01 to 0.1%). The genes are TRBV5-1 and TRBJ2-3; D tentatively fits TRBD1 or TRBD2 (6 bases each). The V end lost 1 base, the J end lost 5 bases, and 14 bases lay between the germline ends. Germline CDR1 is SGHRS and CDR2 is YFSETQ. The CDR3 has 15 amino acids. The CDR3 spells CASSLMGGRGDTQYF. The CDR3 DNA follows: TGCGCCAGCAGCTTGATGGGGGGCCGGGGAGATACGCAGTATTTT.

In its sample, this clonotype was seen many times. The chain combines TRBV20-1 with TRBJ2-5, with a possible D match to TRBD1 (5 bases). The CDR3 covers 14 residues. V lost 2 bases to trimming and J lost 5 bases, with 15 bases between them. Per germline, CDR1 DFQATT and CDR2 SNEGSKA (reference sequence). CDR3 sequence: CSARYGVSGETQYF. CDR3 coding DNA: TGCAGTGCTAGATACGGAGTTTCAGGGGAGACCCAGTACTTC.

This clonotype was counted ten times or more. The gene calls are TRBV7-2 and TRBJ1-1; the D is unclear. This CDR3 spans 13 amino acids. The ends were cut back, 5 bases at V and 1 base at J, with 8 bases in the middle. Germline lookup yields CDR1 SGHTA and CDR2 FQGNSA. In DNA, the CDR3 is TGTGCCAGCAGCGATCAGAGGAACACTGAAGCTTTCTTT. Protein sequence: CASSDQRNTEAFF.

This clonotype was seen repeatedly, ten times or more. The V and J genes are TRBV6-6 and TRBJ1-2; 7 bases are a match to TRBD1. The CDR3 totals 14 residues. Germline V gives CDR1 MNHNY, CDR2 SVGAGI (reference sequence). After removal of 5 bases from V and 5 bases from J, the junction contained 8 bases not matched to a gene. The CDR3 here is CASSGNQGVYGYTF. In DNA, the CDR3 is TGTGCCAGCAGTGGGAACCAGGGGGTGTATGGCTACACCTTC.

This clonotype was counted a few times. The V gene is TRBV7-2, the J gene TRBJ1-1, with D uncertain. V was trimmed by 3 bases and J by 0 bases, leaving 23 bases between them. Germline CDR1 is SGHTA and CDR2 is FQGNSA. The CDR3 runs to 19 residues. CDR3 residues: CASSFLWKGSAIMNTEAFF. As DNA, the CDR3 is TGTGCCAGCAGCTTTCTCTGGAAGGGTTCCGCAATCATGAACACTGAAGCTTTCTTT. The full variable domain, rest sourced from reference TRBV7-2 and TRBJ1-1, is GAGVSQSPSNKVTEKGKDVELRCDPISGHTALYWYRQSLGQGLEFLIYFQGNSAPDKSGLPSDRFSAERTGGSVSTLTIQRTQQEDSAVYLCASSFLWKGSAIMNTEAFFGQGTRLTVV.

V usage is TRBV29-1 and J usage is TRBJ1-2, with 8 bases matching TRBD1. CDR1 and CDR2 (germline): SQVTM, ANQGSEA. V dropped 8 bases and J dropped 8; count of bases not matched to a gene: 10. This CDR3 comprises 12 residues. The CDR3 bases are TGCAGCATGAACCACGGGACAGGCGGCTACACCTTC. Its protein is CSMNHGTGGYTF.

The sample holds one count of this clonotype. A much larger clone sits a single nucleotide away, making a read error possible. V is TRBV20-1 and J is TRBJ1-1; weak D call: TRBD1 (5 bases). V lost 7 bases to trimming and J lost 3 bases, with 15 bases between them. From germline, CDR1 is DFQATT and CDR2 SNEGSKA (reference sequence). This CDR3 contains 13 residues. The CDR3 nucleotides are TGCAGTGGGCAGCTCAGGGTCGACACTGAAGCTTTCTTT. It encodes CSGQLRVDTEAFF.

V usage is TRBV5-8 and J usage is TRBJ2-3; 7 positions agree with TRBD2. Germline CDR1 and CDR2: SGHTS and YDEGEE. V lost 4 bases to trimming and J lost 2 bases; unmatched junction nucleotides: 13. CDR3 length: 17 amino acids. Here the CDR3 reads CASSRGVRGGFTDTQYF. The CDR3 region has the DNA TGTGCCAGCAGCCGGGGGGTTCGAGGCGGCTTCACAGATACGCAGTATTTT.

This clonotype came up a few times. The rearrangement uses TRBV7-2 and TRBJ1-6; D unresolved. The germline gives CDR1 SGHTA, CDR2 FQGNSA. Trimming removed 1 base at V and 9 bases at J, with 16 bases between. The CDR3 covers 16 residues. The CDR3 coding sequence is TGTGCCAGCAGCTTAGGATGGCGGGTTGGGAGTTCACCCCTCCACTTT. Translated: CASSLGWRVGSSPLHF. Using reference TRBV7-2 and TRBJ1-6 for the parts outside the CDR3, the full variable domain is GAGVSQSPSNKVTEKGKDVELRCDPISGHTALYWYRQSLGQGLEFLIYFQGNSAPDKSGLPSDRFSAERTGGSVSTLTIQRTQQEDSAVYLCASSLGWRVGSSPLHFGNGTRLTVT.

This clonotype was observed many times. This chain's CDR3 is CASSQDVRGSLPLNYGYTF. The CDR3 bases are TGCGCCAGCAGCCAAGACGTTCGGGGTTCCCTACCCTTGAACTATGGCTACACCTTC. The chain links TRBV4-3 to TRBJ1-2; no definite D call. This CDR3 has 19 residues. Trimming pared 0 bases from V and 2 bases from J, leaving 22 bases between. Germline values: CDR1 LGHNA, CDR2 YSLEER.

This clonotype appeared many times. This sequence joins TRBV18 and TRBJ2-4, with TRBD2 as a possible D gene (5 bases). Trimming stripped 4 bases from V and 3 bases from J, with 10 bases between. CDR1 KGHSH and CDR2 LQKENI come from the germline V gene. This CDR3 has 14 amino acids. The CDR3 coding sequence is TGTGCCAGCTCACGTGAGGGTATCAAAAACATTCAGTACTTC. Translation: CASSREGIKNIQYF.

This clonotype was seen ten or more times. Here the CDR3 DNA reads TGCGCCAGCAGCCCCATCACGGCAGATACGCAGTATTTT. Its translation is CASSPITADTQYF. The rearrangement links TRBV5-1 to TRBJ2-3, with no clear D. V was clipped by 4 bases and J by 4 bases, with 10 bases between them. CDR3 length equals 13 residues. The germline V gene has CDR1 SGHRS and CDR2 YFSETQ.

This clonotype was seen at least ten times. This chain joins TRBV12-3 or TRBV12-4 and TRBJ2-5, with 7 bases lining up with TRBD1. After removal of 7 bases from V and 0 bases from J, the junction contained 5 bases not matched to a gene. The CDR3 contains 14 residues. The CDR3 protein is CASKPGTDQETQYF. The DNA of the CDR3 is TGTGCCAGCAAACCAGGGACAGACCAAGAGACCCAGTACTTC.

In its sample, this clonotype was seen once. This sequence joins TRBV7-9 and TRBJ2-7; D unclear. This CDR3 has 11 residues. Germline V lookup: CDR1 SEHNR, CDR2 FQNEAQ (reference sequence). Trimming removed 3 bases at V and 5 bases at J, with 5 bases between. This chain's CDR3 is CASSFLDEQYF. The CDR3 DNA sequence: TGTGCCAGCAGCTTCTTGGACGAGCAGTACTTC.

This clonotype was seen at least ten times. This chain uses TRBV7-9 with TRBJ1-1; D remains ambiguous. This CDR3 region has 13 residues. The germline CDR1 and CDR2 sequences are SEHNR and FQNEAQ (reference sequence). Trimming removed 4 bases from V and 0 bases from J, with 6 bases in between. The CDR3 DNA is TGTGCCAGCAGCTGGGGAATGAACACTGAAGCTTTCTTT. Amino acid sequence: CASSWGMNTEAFF.

This clonotype was seen many times. This chain links TRBV12-3 or TRBV12-4 with TRBJ1-6; D is ambiguous. There are 12 residues in the CDR3. V gave up 6 bases and J gave up 7 bases, with 7 bases separating them. CDR3 loop: CASRNPNSPLHF. As DNA, the CDR3 is TGTGCCAGCAGAAATCCGAATTCACCCCTCCACTTT.

This clonotype was seen at least ten times. CDR3 DNA: TGTGCCAGCAGTTTTAACCCCGGACAGGGGGCGGGTGGCTACACCTTC. Translation: CASSFNPGQGAGGYTF. The chain couples TRBV12-3 or TRBV12-4 to TRBJ1-2, with 11 bases identical to TRBD1. The junction had 10 bases not matched to a gene; V was cut back by 3 bases and J by 7 bases. The CDR3 is 16 amino acids.

The chain uses TRBV18 and TRBJ2-3; 9 nucleotides match TRBD1. Trimming took 7 bases from V and 5 from J; bases not matched to a gene: 16. CDR1 and CDR2 (germline): KGHSH, LQKENI. This CDR3 is built from 17 residues. The chain's CDR3 is CASYSFVGQGRRDTQYF. The CDR3, as DNA: TGTGCCAGCTATTCCTTCGTGGGACAGGGAAGAAGAGATACGCAGTATTTT.

The chain carries TRBV7-2 and TRBJ1-1; D is possibly TRBD1 (6 bases). This CDR3 contains 13 residues. In germline, CDR1 is SGHTA, CDR2 FQGNSA. The ends were cut back, 3 bases at V and 6 bases at J, with 11 bases in the middle. This CDR3 is CASSLYRVPEAFF. In DNA, the CDR3 is TGTGCCAGCAGCTTGTACAGGGTCCCTGAAGCTTTCTTT.